The next 21 T cell receptor beta chains were all read from a single sample in a study of response to subunit inactivated influenza vaccine. TCRdb re-analysed the RT-PCR reads in MiXCR, keeping a single row per CDR3 protein. Altogether 800,000 to 1,000,000 distinct CDR3 sequences are present, 21% being singletons, with the ten largest covering about a tenth. The sample here was PBMCs from blood, taken 5 to 6 days after vaccination. These receptors were obtained from a man aged 50-60 years who received an inactivated influenza vaccine.

The CDR3 DNA sequence: TGCGCCAGCAGGCGGCTGTGGGAGCAGTTCTTC. This encodes CASRRLWEQFF. The V call is TRBV5-1, the J call TRBJ2-1, with D unclear. Looked up from germline, CDR1 is SGHRS and CDR2 is YFSETQ. The germline V and J ends were trimmed by 5 bases and 10 bases, with 10 bases remaining between them. CDR3 size: 11 residues.

The chain joins TRBV4-2 to TRBJ2-2; 7 bases align to TRBD2. Germline V CDR1 and CDR2: LGHNA, YNFKEQ. Trimming cost V 5 bases and J 4 bases; bases outside gene matches: 4. This CDR3 has 14 residues. This CDR3 reads CASSGGVVTGELFF. The CDR3 DNA reads as TGTGCCAGCAGCGGGGGGGTGGTCACCGGGGAGCTGTTTTTT.

The chain is built from TRBV7-2 and TRBJ2-7; 8 nucleotides align to TRBD2. There are 15 residues in the CDR3. Losses at the gene ends were 4 bases for V and 3 bases for J; bases not matched to a gene: 8. Looked up from germline, CDR1 is SGHTA and CDR2 is FQGNSA. CDR3 loop: CASSSQSGGYYEQYF. For the CDR3, the DNA is TGTGCCAGCAGCTCCCAAAGCGGGGGCTACTACGAGCAGTACTTC.

V gene TRBV7-3 combines with J gene TRBJ2-3, with D perhaps matching TRBD1 or TRBD2 (5 bases each). V lost 5 bases and J 4 bases, leaving 16 bases between the germline ends. This CDR3 contains 15 residues. CDR1 SGHTA and CDR2 FQGTGA come from the germline V gene. The CDR3 protein is CASSVYGTSSDTQYF. The DNA of the CDR3 is TGTGCCAGCAGCGTATACGGGACCTCCTCAGATACGCAGTATTTT.

The table lists this clonotype with many counts. The chain combines TRBV6-1 with TRBJ2-1, with 9 bases aligning to TRBD2. CDR1 MNHNS and CDR2 SASEGT come from the germline V gene. The length of the CDR3 is 15 residues. V gave up 6 bases and J gave up 5 bases; unmatched junction bases: 8. The CDR3 DNA sequence: TGTGCCAGCAGCCACGGGACTAGCCTCAACAATGAGCAGTTCTTC. This encodes CASSHGTSLNNEQFF.

Ten or more counts support this clonotype. The gene calls are TRBV7-2 and TRBJ1-2, with a possible D match to TRBD1 (5 bases). The V gene lost 1 base and the J gene lost 3 bases, with 12 bases spanning the gap. CDR1 is SGHTA, CDR2 FQGNSA, per germline. The CDR3 is 15 residues long. For the CDR3, the DNA is TGTGCCAGCAGCTTAGTTGGGGCCGGGGACTATGGCTACACCTTC. Its translation: CASSLVGAGDYGYTF.

This clonotype was counted a few times. The CDR3 here is CATSQGLGGYNEQFF. CDR3 sequence (DNA): TGTGCCACCAGTCAGGGGTTGGGGGGATACAATGAGCAGTTCTTC. This chain links TRBV15 with TRBJ2-1; D is perhaps TRBD1 or TRBD2 (6 bases each). The CDR3 runs to 15 residues. The germline V gene encodes CDR1 LNHNV and CDR2 YYDKDF (reference sequence). Trimming took 6 bases from V and 4 from J, leaving 16 bases between them. The variable domain in full, completed from reference TRBV15 and TRBJ2-1, reads DAMVIQNPRYQVTQFGKPVTLSCSQTLNHNVMYWYQQKSSQAPKLLFHYYDKDFNNEADTPDNFQSRRPNTSFCFLDIRSPGLGDTAMYLCATSQGLGGYNEQFFGPGTRLTVL.

J is TRBJ1-2 and V is TRBV20-1; D remains unclear. Germline V gives CDR1 DFQATT, CDR2 SNEGSKA (reference sequence). This CDR3 has 14 residues. V was cut by 1 base and J by 3 bases, with 12 bases left in between. The CDR3: CSARATGSHYGYTF. CDR3 sequence (DNA): TGCAGTGCTAGAGCGACCGGGTCTCACTATGGCTACACCTTC.

The V gene is TRBV19, the J gene TRBJ2-5; 9 bases map to TRBD2. The V gene's germline CDR1 is LNHDA and CDR2 SQIVND (reference sequence). V lost 9 bases to trimming and J lost 5 bases; unmatched junction nucleotides: 10. CDR3 length equals 14 residues. CDR3 coding DNA: TGTGCCAGCAAAGATCATAGCGGGAGTGAGACCCAGTACTTC. It translates to CASKDHSGSETQYF.

The chain links TRBV5-4 to TRBJ2-3, with D possibly matching TRBD2 (7 bases). Germline CDR1 reads SGHNT; CDR2 reads YYREEE (reference sequence). V gave up 4 bases and J gave up 6 bases, with 15 bases separating them. The CDR3 loop spans 14 amino acids. CDR3 protein: CASSGRGGVDTQYF. The CDR3 DNA is TGTGCCAGCAGCGGGAGGGGGGGCGTTGATACGCAGTATTTT.

The J gene is TRBJ1-5, the V gene TRBV27; the D is unclear. The germline gives CDR1 MNHEY, CDR2 SMNVEV (reference sequence). V was trimmed by 8 bases and J by 0 bases, leaving 20 bases between them. This CDR3 is built from 17 residues. The CDR3 sequence is CASRRGGSAYSNQPQHF. CDR3 DNA sequence: TGTGCCAGCCGCAGAGGTGGGTCCGCCTATAGCAATCAGCCCCAGCATTTT.

This clonotype was found many times. The chain is built from TRBV6-6 and TRBJ1-1; tentative D call: TRBD1 (6 bases). Germline loops: CDR1 MNHNY, CDR2 SVGAGI (reference sequence). The V end was cut by 6 bases, the J end by 5 bases, with 10 bases between. The CDR3 contains 12 residues. DNA of the CDR3: TGTGCCAGCAGACAGGGACGGACTGAAGCTTTCTTT. Translated: CASRQGRTEAFF.

In this sample, this clonotype turned up a few times. The chain combines TRBV5-1 with TRBJ2-1; TRBD2 matches 7 bases. Germline CDR1 reads SGHRS; CDR2 reads YFSETQ. Trimming cost V 5 bases and J 10 bases; bases outside gene matches: 3. The CDR3 extends over 11 amino acids. CDR3 in DNA: TGCGCCAGCAGTGGAGCGGGGGAGCAGTTCTTC. Residues: CASSGAGEQFF.

This clonotype was counted between two and nine times. The chain couples TRBV6-5 to TRBJ1-6, with D possibly being TRBD1 (5 bases). The CDR3 runs 14 residues. V was clipped by 3 bases and J by 9 bases, with 12 bases between them. CDR1 is MNHEY and CDR2 is SVGAGI in the germline V gene. DNA of the CDR3: TGTGCCAGCAGTTATGGAGGGGTTGGTTCACCCCTCCACTTT. This gives the protein CASSYGGVGSPLHF.

The chain couples TRBV7-2 to TRBJ1-3, with D possibly matching TRBD1 (6 bases). Per germline, CDR1 SGHTA and CDR2 FQGNSA. CDR3 length equals 14 residues. V lost 5 bases to trimming and J lost 2 bases, with 10 bases between them. Written as DNA, the CDR3 is TGTGCCAGCAGCACTCAGGGGACTGGAAACACCATATATTTT. The encoded protein is CASSTQGTGNTIYF.

This clonotype was observed a few times. The J gene is TRBJ2-7, the V gene TRBV6-6; unclear D gene. The CDR3 consists of 13 residues. CDR1 and CDR2 from the germline V gene are MNHNY and SVGAGI (reference sequence). The V end was cut by 6 bases, the J end by 6 bases, with 15 bases between. Here the CDR3 DNA reads TGTGCCAGCAGGAACTCTATGGTCGCCGAGCAGTACTTC. This translates into CASRNSMVAEQYF.

This sequence joins TRBV5-1 and TRBJ2-7, with 7 bases lining up with TRBD2. V shed 4 bases, J shed 6 bases, and the junction held 4 bases outside the gene matches. The CDR3 covers 12 residues. The V gene's germline CDR1 is SGHRS and CDR2 YFSETQ. The DNA for the CDR3 is TGCGCCAGCAGCAATCCGGGGGGCGAGCAGTACTTC. Its translation: CASSNPGGEQYF.

This clonotype was picked up a small number of times. The chain employs TRBV28 and TRBJ1-1, with D possibly being TRBD1 (5 bases). Germline CDR1 reads MDHEN; CDR2 reads SYDVKM. CDR3 length: 12 residues. The germline V and J ends were trimmed by 4 bases and 4 bases, with 7 bases remaining between them. CDR3 residues: CASSWRGTEAFF. The CDR3 nucleotides read TGTGCCAGCAGTTGGAGGGGCACTGAAGCTTTCTTT.

The chain couples TRBV14 to TRBJ2-5; D assignment may be TRBD1 or TRBD2 (6 bases each). The CDR3 consists of 15 residues. V lost 5 bases, J lost 5 bases, and 18 bases lay in between. Germline-derived CDR1 and CDR2 are SGHDN and FVKESK. CDR3 sequence reads: CASSYYPGARETQYF. CDR3 DNA: TGTGCCAGCAGCTACTATCCGGGGGCCCGGGAGACCCAGTACTTC.

This clonotype was observed a few times. The chain uses TRBV20-1 and TRBJ1-2; the D gene is possibly TRBD1 (5 bases). Trimming shortened V by 3 bases and J by 0 bases, and 17 bases separated the two germline ends. This CDR3 comprises 16 residues. Germline lookup yields CDR1 DFQATT and CDR2 SNEGSKA (reference sequence). CDR3 protein: CSASHGREQANYGYTF. Here the CDR3 DNA reads TGCAGTGCTAGTCACGGCCGGGAACAGGCTAACTATGGCTACACCTTC.

This clonotype was counted only a few times. The chain has TRBV9 and TRBJ2-5, with TRBD1 identical over 7 bases. The CDR3 covers 15 residues. With V trimmed by 0 bases and J by 5 bases, 7 bases remained unmatched. CDR1 and CDR2 from the germline V gene are SGDLS and YYNGEE. CDR3: CASSVVGGMGETQYF. CDR3 sequence (DNA): TGTGCCAGCAGCGTAGTAGGGGGCATGGGGGAGACCCAGTACTTC.